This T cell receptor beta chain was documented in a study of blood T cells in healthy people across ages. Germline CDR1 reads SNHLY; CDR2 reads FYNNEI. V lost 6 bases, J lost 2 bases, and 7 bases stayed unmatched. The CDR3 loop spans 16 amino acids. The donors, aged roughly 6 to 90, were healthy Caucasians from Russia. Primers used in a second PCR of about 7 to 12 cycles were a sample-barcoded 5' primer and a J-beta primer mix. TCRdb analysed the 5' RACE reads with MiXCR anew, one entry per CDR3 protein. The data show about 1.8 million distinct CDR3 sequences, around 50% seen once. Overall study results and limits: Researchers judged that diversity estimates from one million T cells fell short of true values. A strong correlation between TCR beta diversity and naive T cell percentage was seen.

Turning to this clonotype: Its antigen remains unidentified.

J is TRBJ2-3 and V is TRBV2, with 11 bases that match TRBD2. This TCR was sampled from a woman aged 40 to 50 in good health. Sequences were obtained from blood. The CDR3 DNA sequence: TGTGCCAGCAGGACACTAGCGGGGGCACCCACAGATACGCAGTATTTT. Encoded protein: CASRTLAGAPTDTQYF.